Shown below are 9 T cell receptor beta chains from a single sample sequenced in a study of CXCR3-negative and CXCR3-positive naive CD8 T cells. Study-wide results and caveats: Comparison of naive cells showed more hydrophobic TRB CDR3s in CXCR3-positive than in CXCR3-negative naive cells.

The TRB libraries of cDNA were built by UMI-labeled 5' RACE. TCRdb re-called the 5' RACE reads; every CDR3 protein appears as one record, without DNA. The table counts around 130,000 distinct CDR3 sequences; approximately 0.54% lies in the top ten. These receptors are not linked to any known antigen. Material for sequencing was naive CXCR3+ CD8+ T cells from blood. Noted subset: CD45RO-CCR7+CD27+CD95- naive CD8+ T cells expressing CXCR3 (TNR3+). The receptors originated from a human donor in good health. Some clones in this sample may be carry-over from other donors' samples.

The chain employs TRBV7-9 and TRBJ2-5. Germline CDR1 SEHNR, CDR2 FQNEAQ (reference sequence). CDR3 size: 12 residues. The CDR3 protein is CASSLSGETQYF.

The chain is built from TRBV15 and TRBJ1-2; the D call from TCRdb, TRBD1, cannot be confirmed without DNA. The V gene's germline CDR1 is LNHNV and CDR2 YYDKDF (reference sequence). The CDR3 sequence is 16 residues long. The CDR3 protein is CATSRDRGGINYGYTF.

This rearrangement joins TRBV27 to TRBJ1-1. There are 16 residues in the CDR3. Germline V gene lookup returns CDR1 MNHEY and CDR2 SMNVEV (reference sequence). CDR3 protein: CASRWGGGVGGAEAFF.

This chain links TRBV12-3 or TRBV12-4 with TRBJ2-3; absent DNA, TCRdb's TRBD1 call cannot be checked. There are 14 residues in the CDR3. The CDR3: CASSFSLGANTQYF.

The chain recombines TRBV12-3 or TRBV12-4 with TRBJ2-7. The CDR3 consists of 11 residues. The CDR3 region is CASSYTHEQYF.

The CDR3 loop is CASSLFYGDIQYF. The J gene is TRBJ2-4, the V gene TRBV27. The CDR3 runs 13 residues. The V gene's germline CDR1 is MNHEY and CDR2 SMNVEV (reference sequence).

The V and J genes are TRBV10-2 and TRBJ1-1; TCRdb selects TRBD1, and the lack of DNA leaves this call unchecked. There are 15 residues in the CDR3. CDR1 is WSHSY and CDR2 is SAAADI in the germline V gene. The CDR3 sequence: CTSSDPGQPNTEAFF.

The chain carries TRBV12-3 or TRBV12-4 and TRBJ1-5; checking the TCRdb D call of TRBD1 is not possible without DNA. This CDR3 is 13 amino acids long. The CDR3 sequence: CASRLGRDQPQHF.

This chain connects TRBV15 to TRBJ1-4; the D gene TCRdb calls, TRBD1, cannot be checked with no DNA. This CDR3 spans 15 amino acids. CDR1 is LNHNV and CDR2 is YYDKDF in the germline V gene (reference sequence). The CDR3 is CATSRSPGANEKLFF.